These T cell receptor beta chains were read from a single sample in a study of regulatory T cells in long-lasting Graves disease. MiXCR, run by TCRdb on the multiplex PCR reads, gives a single entry per CDR3 protein. Seen here are about 560,000 distinct CDR3 sequences, 15% to 20% observed once, and the top ten hold 12%. These data were likewise used in another study, on T cells in Graves' hyperthyroidism and ophthalmopathy.

Sequencing used peripheral blood mononuclear cells (PBMCs), obtained at new diagnosis, from a patient treated with antithyroid drugs. All receptors derive from a man between 18 and 35 years old with Graves disease. Each CDR3 is given with its conserved first and last residue. A D gene is named only where the DNA matches it firmly. Where a row states a size, it is once, few, many or the class of an expanded clone; other rows omit it.

j_gene: TRBJ2-1; v_gene: TRBV11-2; d_gene: -; abundance: -; CDR3aa: CASSSRDIQSYNEQFF; CDR3nt: TGTGCCAGCAGCTCCCGGGATATACAATCATACAATGAGCAGTTCTTC
j_gene: TRBJ2-6; v_gene: TRBV12-3/TRBV12-4; d_gene: -; abundance: many; CDR3aa: CASSLWGAGANVLTF; CDR3nt: TGTGCCAGCAGCTTATGGGGAGCTGGGGCCAACGTCCTGACTTTC
j_gene: TRBJ2-7; v_gene: TRBV20-1; d_gene: TRBD2; abundance: -; CDR3aa: CSASVSSGGGEQYF; CDR3nt: TGCAGTGCTAGCGTTTCTAGCGGGGGCGGCGAGCAGTACTTC
j_gene: TRBJ2-7; v_gene: TRBV2; d_gene: TRBD2; abundance: many; CDR3aa: CATFGLAAEQYF; CDR3nt: TGTGCCACCTTCGGACTAGCGGCTGAGCAGTACTTC
j_gene: TRBJ2-4; v_gene: TRBV5-1; d_gene: TRBD1; abundance: few; CDR3aa: CASREQGAKNIQYF; CDR3nt: TGCGCCAGCAGGGAACAGGGGGCCAAAAACATTCAGTACTTC
j_gene: TRBJ2-2; v_gene: TRBV12-3/TRBV12-4; d_gene: TRBD2; abundance: -; CDR3aa: CASSRRTSGVTGELFF; CDR3nt: TGTGCCAGCAGTCGACGGACTAGCGGGGTAACCGGGGAGCTGTTTTTT
j_gene: TRBJ1-4; v_gene: TRBV7-9; d_gene: -; abundance: -; CDR3aa: CASNFGYNEKLFF; CDR3nt: TGTGCCAGCAACTTCGGGTACAATGAAAAACTGTTTTTT
j_gene: TRBJ2-1; v_gene: TRBV18; d_gene: TRBD1; abundance: few; CDR3aa: CASSPPVQGAQGEQFF; CDR3nt: TGTGCCAGCTCACCACCTGTGCAGGGGGCGCAGGGTGAGCAGTTCTTC
j_gene: TRBJ2-3; v_gene: TRBV7-9; d_gene: TRBD1; abundance: -; CDR3aa: CASSLAGQESTDTQYF; CDR3nt: TGTGCCAGCAGCTTAGCGGGACAGGAGAGCACAGATACGCAGTATTTT
j_gene: TRBJ2-3; v_gene: TRBV3-1; d_gene: -; abundance: many; CDR3aa: CASSLNAQAGNTDTQYF; CDR3nt: TGTGCCAGCAGCCTTAATGCCCAAGCGGGTAACACAGATACGCAGTATTTT
j_gene: TRBJ2-5; v_gene: TRBV11-1; d_gene: TRBD2; abundance: few; CDR3aa: CANSRAGGQETQYF; CDR3nt: TGTGCCAACAGCCGAGCGGGAGGTCAAGAGACCCAGTACTTC
j_gene: TRBJ2-2; v_gene: TRBV6-1; d_gene: TRBD1; abundance: -; CDR3aa: CASRVPGQGNTGELFF; CDR3nt: TGTGCCAGCAGAGTACCGGGACAGGGGAACACCGGGGAGCTGTTTTTT
j_gene: TRBJ2-2; v_gene: TRBV11-2; d_gene: TRBD1; abundance: many; CDR3aa: CASSSGQGTGGELFF; CDR3nt: TGTGCCAGCAGCTCGGGACAGGGTACGGGCGGGGAGCTGTTTTTT
j_gene: TRBJ2-1; v_gene: TRBV3-1; d_gene: TRBD2; abundance: many; CDR3aa: CASSPGTTAYNEQFF; CDR3nt: TGTGCCAGCAGCCCGGGGACTACGGCCTACAATGAGCAGTTCTTC
j_gene: TRBJ2-1; v_gene: TRBV9; d_gene: TRBD2; abundance: few; CDR3aa: CASSARLAGVNEQFF; CDR3nt: TGTGCCAGCAGCGCCAGACTAGCGGGAGTCAATGAGCAGTTCTTC
j_gene: TRBJ2-2; v_gene: TRBV7-9; d_gene: -; abundance: -; CDR3aa: CARGIDTGELFF; CDR3nt: TGTGCCAGAGGGATTGACACCGGGGAGCTGTTTTTT
j_gene: TRBJ2-7; v_gene: TRBV29-1; d_gene: -; abundance: many; CDR3aa: CSVAYSQDEQYF; CDR3nt: TGCAGCGTTGCTTACAGCCAAGACGAGCAGTACTTC
j_gene: TRBJ1-5; v_gene: TRBV12-3/TRBV12-4; d_gene: TRBD1; abundance: many; CDR3aa: CASRSGTENQPQHF; CDR3nt: TGTGCCAGCAGGTCCGGGACAGAGAATCAGCCCCAGCATTTT
j_gene: TRBJ2-7; v_gene: TRBV19; d_gene: TRBD2; abundance: few; CDR3aa: CASRQSAGALYEQYF; CDR3nt: TGTGCCAGTAGGCAATCAGCGGGAGCTCTCTACGAGCAGTACTTC
j_gene: TRBJ2-5; v_gene: TRBV20-1; d_gene: TRBD1; abundance: -; CDR3aa: CSASFGTGLEETQYF; CDR3nt: TGCAGTGCTAGTTTCGGGACAGGCCTGGAAGAGACCCAGTACTTC
j_gene: TRBJ2-3; v_gene: TRBV5-8; d_gene: TRBD2; abundance: -; CDR3aa: CASSFSRSGRPTDTQYF; CDR3nt: TGTGCCAGCAGCTTTAGCCGGAGCGGGAGACCCACAGATACGCAGTATTTT
j_gene: TRBJ2-7; v_gene: TRBV2; d_gene: -; abundance: many; CDR3aa: CASSSPGAGYYEQYF; CDR3nt: TGTGCCAGCAGTTCCCCGGGGGCGGGGTACTACGAGCAGTACTTC
j_gene: TRBJ2-5; v_gene: TRBV18; d_gene: TRBD2; abundance: many; CDR3aa: CASSPPAGGPRETQYF; CDR3nt: TGTGCCAGCTCACCACCGGCGGGAGGGCCTCGAGAGACCCAGTACTTC
j_gene: TRBJ2-1; v_gene: TRBV5-1; d_gene: TRBD2; abundance: -; CDR3aa: CASSWQRTSGSYNEQFF; CDR3nt: TGCGCCAGCAGCTGGCAAAGGACTAGCGGGTCTTACAATGAGCAGTTCTTC
j_gene: TRBJ1-1; v_gene: TRBV13; d_gene: -; abundance: few; CDR3aa: CASSTQGRGNMNTEAFF; CDR3nt: TGTGCCAGCAGCACCCAGGGCAGGGGAAACATGAACACTGAAGCTTTCTTT
j_gene: TRBJ2-3; v_gene: TRBV7-9; d_gene: -; abundance: many; CDR3aa: CAGTYGTTSTDTQYF; CDR3nt: TGTGCCGGCACATATGGCACTACTAGCACAGATACGCAGTATTTT
j_gene: TRBJ2-7; v_gene: TRBV11-2; d_gene: TRBD2; abundance: -; CDR3aa: CASRKIAGGIPYEQYF; CDR3nt: TGTGCCAGCAGGAAAATAGCGGGAGGAATCCCCTACGAGCAGTACTTC
j_gene: TRBJ2-7; v_gene: TRBV28; d_gene: -; abundance: -; CDR3aa: CASSLGGDPYEQYF; CDR3nt: TGTGCCAGCAGTTTGGGGGGAGACCCCTACGAGCAGTACTTC
j_gene: TRBJ1-1; v_gene: TRBV15; d_gene: -; abundance: -; CDR3aa: CATSRGIDTEAFF; CDR3nt: TGTGCCACCAGCAGAGGCATTGACACTGAAGCTTTCTTT
j_gene: TRBJ2-1; v_gene: TRBV5-1; d_gene: TRBD2; abundance: many; CDR3aa: CASSIGTSALSYNEQFF; CDR3nt: TGCGCCAGCAGCATAGGGACTAGCGCCCTCTCCTACAATGAGCAGTTCTTC
j_gene: TRBJ1-5; v_gene: TRBV25-1; d_gene: -; abundance: few; CDR3aa: CASSEYSPDSSYSNQPQHF; CDR3nt: TGTGCCAGCAGTGAATATTCCCCGGACTCTTCATATAGCAATCAGCCCCAGCATTTT
j_gene: TRBJ2-1; v_gene: TRBV20-1; d_gene: TRBD2; abundance: many; CDR3aa: CSARKREIEQFF; CDR3nt: TGCAGTGCTAGAAAGCGGGAGATTGAGCAGTTCTTC
j_gene: TRBJ1-6; v_gene: TRBV28; d_gene: TRBD1; abundance: many; CDR3aa: CASSSLTDRGLYNSPLHF; CDR3nt: TGTGCCAGCAGTTCCCTTACGGACAGGGGGCTTTATAATTCACCCCTCCACTTT
j_gene: TRBJ2-7; v_gene: TRBV2; d_gene: TRBD2; abundance: many; CDR3aa: CASSRMGLAEPYEQYF; CDR3nt: TGTGCCAGCAGTCGAATGGGACTAGCGGAGCCCTACGAGCAGTACTTC
j_gene: TRBJ1-1; v_gene: TRBV30; d_gene: -; abundance: many; CDR3aa: CAWSLLQGETEAFF; CDR3nt: TGTGCCTGGAGTTTGTTGCAGGGCGAAACTGAAGCTTTCTTT
j_gene: TRBJ2-4; v_gene: TRBV18; d_gene: -; abundance: -; CDR3aa: CASSPGTFLAKNIQYF; CDR3nt: TGTGCCAGCTCGCCCGGGACTTTCTTAGCCAAAAACATTCAGTACTTC
j_gene: TRBJ2-7; v_gene: TRBV29-1; d_gene: -; abundance: few; CDR3aa: CSVDDGGVEQYF; CDR3nt: TGCAGCGTTGATGATGGAGGGGTCGAGCAGTACTTC
j_gene: TRBJ2-3; v_gene: TRBV7-3; d_gene: TRBD2; abundance: many; CDR3aa: CASSLAGEITDTQYF; CDR3nt: TGTGCCAGCAGCTTAGCGGGAGAAATCACAGATACGCAGTATTTT
j_gene: TRBJ2-7; v_gene: TRBV28; d_gene: -; abundance: few; CDR3aa: CASSLFPYEQYF; CDR3nt: TGTGCCAGCAGTTTGTTTCCCTACGAGCAGTACTTC
j_gene: TRBJ2-6; v_gene: TRBV3-1; d_gene: -; abundance: many; CDR3aa: CASSRSDSGANVLTF; CDR3nt: TGTGCCAGCAGCCGCTCGGACTCTGGGGCCAACGTCCTGACTTTC